This note documents a single T cell receptor beta chain sequence. Its matching antigen is unknown. This sample was taken from a study of tumor-infiltrating lymphocytes in primary liver carcinoma. Study overall: Tumor lesions were T1-T3 N0M0 and spanned about 4.2 to 10 cm.

General study results and limits: Lower overlap was observed for tumor-adjacent and tumor-blood pairs relative to tumor region pairs.

The investigators made TCR beta cDNA from 400 to 500 ng total RNA, using a constant-region primer. Generation of the TCR beta libraries relied on three nested multiplex PCR rounds using slightly modified ARM-PCR. TCRdb passed the multiplex PCR reads through MiXCR, listing each CDR3 protein once. The profile covers 320,000 or so distinct CDR3 sequences, with 50% to 70% appearing a single time and roughly 9% taken by the ten largest. Extraction also yielded germline DNA, while blood RNA was obtained from unsorted whole blood. No treatment had been given to the patients, who were chronically infected with HBV. This sequence originates from a man between 35 and 55 years old with primary liver carcinoma and hepatitis B virus infection. Sequenced sample: peripheral blood.

This CDR3 reads CASSVAVTGSYEQYF. CDR3 DNA: TGTGCCAGCAGCGTAGCCGTGACAGGGAGCTACGAGCAGTACTTC. V is TRBV9 and J is TRBJ2-7, with 7 bases aligning to TRBD1. Losses at the gene ends were 0 bases for V and 3 bases for J; bases not matched to a gene: 6. CDR1 and CDR2 (germline): SGDLS, YYNGEE. This CDR3 spans 15 amino acids.